Below, 12 T cell receptor beta chains from the same sample are listed, as sequenced in a study of blood T cell repertoires in COVID-19. TCRdb's copy holds only in-frame clones and misses some; the assay was immunoSEQ multiplex PCR. This table holds fewer than 500,000 clones, approximately 77% found once. Sequences were obtained from peripheral blood. The receptors were sampled from a human donor with acute or convalescent COVID-19. The donor label of this sample is uncertain.

The chain couples TRBV6-5 to TRBJ2-7; possible D gene TRBD2, 6 bases. The germline V and J ends were trimmed by 6 bases and 5 bases, with 11 bases remaining between them. The CDR3 has 12 amino acids. The germline V gene has CDR1 MNHEY and CDR2 SVGAGI. The CDR3 loop reads CASSVEGDEQYF. Here the CDR3 DNA reads TGTGCCAGCAGCGTGGAGGGTGACGAGCAGTACTTC.

J is TRBJ1-1 and V is TRBV5-1; 7 bases fit TRBD1. Unmatched junction bases numbered 5, after V lost 3 bases and J lost 0 bases. The CDR3 contains 15 residues. CDR1 SGHRS and CDR2 YFSETQ come from the germline V gene. CDR3 DNA: TGCGCCAGCAGCTGGCGACAGGGAATGAACACTGAAGCTTTCTTT. Residues: CASSWRQGMNTEAFF.

V and J are TRBV15 and TRBJ2-5; 8 bases agree with TRBD1. Germline V gene data show CDR1 as LNHNV and CDR2 as YYDKDF (reference sequence). The CDR3 sequence is 14 residues long. V was clipped by 8 bases and J by 1 base; unmatched bases: 6. CDR3 protein: CATGRTGGQETQYF. In DNA, the CDR3 is TGTGCCACCGGAAGAACAGGGGGCCAAGAGACCCAGTACTTC.

This clone was seen a few times. The V and J genes are TRBV5-4 and TRBJ2-5; 8 nucleotides align to TRBD1. Germline values: CDR1 SGHNT, CDR2 YYREEE (reference sequence). This CDR3 has 15 amino acids. Trimming at V came to 1 base and at J to 5 bases, leaving 7 bases not matched to a gene. CDR3 sequence: CASSLYDRGRETQYF. CDR3 nucleotides: TGTGCCAGCAGCTTGTACGACAGGGGACGGGAGACCCAGTACTTC.

The V call is TRBV14, the J call TRBJ2-3; tentatively, D is TRBD2 (5 bases). CDR3 length: 15 residues. V was trimmed by 4 bases and J by 4 bases, leaving 15 bases between them. The germline gives CDR1 SGHDN, CDR2 FVKESK. CDR3 protein: CASSLGLLWADTQYF. CDR3 sequence (DNA): TGTGCCAGCAGCCTAGGACTCTTATGGGCAGATACGCAGTATTTT.

This rearrangement joins TRBV30 to TRBJ1-5; D is undetermined. The CDR3 length is 13 residues. Deletions cut 1 base from V and 6 bases from J, with 10 bases between. CDR1 GTSNPN and CDR2 SVGIG come from the germline V gene (reference sequence). In DNA form, the CDR3 reads TGTGCCTGGAGTGAGTTAGTAAGTCAGCCCCAGCATTTT. Translated: CAWSELVSQPQHF. Full variable domain (outside the CDR3, taken from reference TRBV30 and TRBJ1-5): SQTIHQWPATLVQPVGSPLSLECTVEGTSNPNLYWYRQAAGRGLQLLFYSVGIGQISSEVPQNLSASRPQDRQFILSSKKLLLSDSGFYLCAWSELVSQPQHFGDGTRLSIL.

This chain connects TRBV28 to TRBJ1-1; no firm D call. CDR3 length: 13 amino acids. Trimming took 6 bases from V and 1 from J, leaving 9 bases between them. Germline V CDR1 and CDR2: MDHEN, SYDVKM. The CDR3 nucleotides read TGTGCCAGCAGGTTAGAGGGGAACACTGAAGCTTTCTTT. Protein sequence: CASRLEGNTEAFF.

V gene TRBV20-1 combines with J gene TRBJ1-2, with 7 positions matching TRBD1. The ends lost 5 bases at V and 8 bases at J; junction bases unmatched: 5. In germline, CDR1 is DFQATT, CDR2 SNEGSKA (reference sequence). This CDR3 has 11 amino acids. In nucleotides, the CDR3 is TGCAGTGCTCGACAGGGCGGGGGCTACACCTTC. Translated, it gives CSARQGGGYTF.

The chain combines TRBV7-9 with TRBJ1-5, with D uncertain. The CDR3 loop spans 15 amino acids. V lost 1 base and J 2 bases, leaving 9 bases between the germline ends. In germline, CDR1 is SEHNR, CDR2 FQNEAQ (reference sequence). CDR3: CASSLGTSGNQPQHF. The CDR3 coding sequence is TGTGCCAGCAGCTTAGGTACCAGCGGCAATCAGCCCCAGCATTTT.

This chain connects TRBV23-1 to TRBJ2-1, with D maybe TRBD2 (5 bases). TRBV23-1 is flagged as an ORF with uncertain function. This CDR3 has 15 residues. The V and J ends lost 6 bases and 1 base respectively, with 13 bases between them. CDR3 bases: TGCGCCAGCAGCCCACCCTGGAGGTCCTACAATGAGCAGTTCTTC. It is translated as CASSPPWRSYNEQFF.

V gene TRBV6-5 combines with J gene TRBJ1-5; D is unclear. The CDR3 runs to 15 residues. V was shortened by 2 bases and J by 4 bases, with 12 bases between the two germline ends. The germline gives CDR1 MNHEY, CDR2 SVGAGI. The CDR3: CASSYKIWENQPQHF. CDR3 bases: TGTGCCAGCAGTTACAAGATCTGGGAGAATCAGCCCCAGCATTTT.

This chain connects TRBV2 to TRBJ2-1; 8 nucleotides line up with TRBD2. This CDR3 contains 16 residues. V shed 3 bases, J shed 5 bases, and the junction held 9 bases outside the gene matches. In germline, CDR1 is SNHLY, CDR2 FYNNEI. The CDR3 DNA is TGTGCCAGCAGTGAGGTCAGGACTAGCCGTGACAATGAGCAGTTCTTC. Its translation: CASSEVRTSRDNEQFF.